Described below is a single T cell receptor (beta chain) sequence and its context. At the DNA level, this CDR3 is encoded by other sequences in the same sample as well. This entry comes from a study of T cell responses to AZD1222 COVID-19 vaccine. From germline, CDR1 is MNHEY and CDR2 SVGAGI. The CDR3 loop spans 15 amino acids. The V and J ends lost 5 bases and 0 bases respectively, with 10 bases between them. The protocol was immunoSEQ multiplex PCR, while the TCRdb copy is restricted to in-frame clones and leaves out a portion. The table lists roughly 140,000 clones, approximately 78% of them singletons, with less than 5% in the top ten.

The TCR originated in an adult in good health. Specimen: peripheral blood, collected on day 0 of MenACWY control vaccination. The chain joins TRBV6-5 to TRBJ1-4; perhaps TRBD1 as D (5 bases). CDR3 nucleotides: TGTGCCAGCAGTCCAGGGCCGGCAACTAATGAAAAACTGTTTTTT. Its translation is CASSPGPATNEKLFF.